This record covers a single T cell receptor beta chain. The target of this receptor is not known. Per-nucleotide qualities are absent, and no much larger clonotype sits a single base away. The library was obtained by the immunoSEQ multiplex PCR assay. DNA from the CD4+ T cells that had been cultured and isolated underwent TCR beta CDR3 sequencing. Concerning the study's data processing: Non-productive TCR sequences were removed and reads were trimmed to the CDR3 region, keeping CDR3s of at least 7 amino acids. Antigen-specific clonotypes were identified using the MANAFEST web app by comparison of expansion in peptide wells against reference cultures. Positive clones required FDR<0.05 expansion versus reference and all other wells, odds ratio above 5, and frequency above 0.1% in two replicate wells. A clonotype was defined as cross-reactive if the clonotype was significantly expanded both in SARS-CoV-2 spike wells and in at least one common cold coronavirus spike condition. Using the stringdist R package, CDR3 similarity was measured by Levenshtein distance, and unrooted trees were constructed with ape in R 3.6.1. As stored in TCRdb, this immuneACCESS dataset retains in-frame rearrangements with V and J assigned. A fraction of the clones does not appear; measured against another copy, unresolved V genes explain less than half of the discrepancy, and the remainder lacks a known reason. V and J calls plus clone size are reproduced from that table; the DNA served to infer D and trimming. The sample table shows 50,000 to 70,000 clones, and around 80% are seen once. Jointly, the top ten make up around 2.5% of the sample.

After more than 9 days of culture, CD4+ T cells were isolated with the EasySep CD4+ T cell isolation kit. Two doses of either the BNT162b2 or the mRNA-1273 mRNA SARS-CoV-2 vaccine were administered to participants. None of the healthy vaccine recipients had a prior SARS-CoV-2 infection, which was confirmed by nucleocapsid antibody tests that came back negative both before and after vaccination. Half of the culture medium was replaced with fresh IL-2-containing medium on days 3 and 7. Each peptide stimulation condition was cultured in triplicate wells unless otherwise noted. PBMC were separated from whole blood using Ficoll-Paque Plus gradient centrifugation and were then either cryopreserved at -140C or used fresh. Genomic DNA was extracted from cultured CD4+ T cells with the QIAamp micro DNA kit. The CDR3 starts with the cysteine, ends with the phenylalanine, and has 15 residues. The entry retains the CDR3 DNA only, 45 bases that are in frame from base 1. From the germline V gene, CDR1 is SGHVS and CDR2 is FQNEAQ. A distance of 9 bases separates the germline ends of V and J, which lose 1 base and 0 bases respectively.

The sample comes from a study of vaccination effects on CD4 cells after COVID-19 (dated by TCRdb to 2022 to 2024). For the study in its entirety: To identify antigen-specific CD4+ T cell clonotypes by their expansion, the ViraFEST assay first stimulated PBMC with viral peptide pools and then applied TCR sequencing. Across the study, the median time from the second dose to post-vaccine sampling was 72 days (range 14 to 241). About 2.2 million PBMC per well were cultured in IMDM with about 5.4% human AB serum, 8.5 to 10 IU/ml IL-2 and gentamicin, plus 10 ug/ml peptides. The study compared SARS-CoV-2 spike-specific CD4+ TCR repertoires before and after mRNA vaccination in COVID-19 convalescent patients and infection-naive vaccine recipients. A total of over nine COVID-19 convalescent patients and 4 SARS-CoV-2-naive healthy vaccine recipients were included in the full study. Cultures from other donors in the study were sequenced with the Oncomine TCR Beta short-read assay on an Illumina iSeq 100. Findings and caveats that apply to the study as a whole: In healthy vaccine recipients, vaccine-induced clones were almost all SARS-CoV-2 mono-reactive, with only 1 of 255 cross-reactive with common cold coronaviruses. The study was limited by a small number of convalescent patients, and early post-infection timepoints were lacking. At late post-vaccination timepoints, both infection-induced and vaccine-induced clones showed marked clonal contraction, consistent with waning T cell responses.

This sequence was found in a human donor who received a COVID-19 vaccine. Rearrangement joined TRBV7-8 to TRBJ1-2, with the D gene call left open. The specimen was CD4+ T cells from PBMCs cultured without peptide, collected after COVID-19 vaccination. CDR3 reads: CASSLEFPANYGYTF. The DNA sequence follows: TGTGCCAGCAGCTTAGAATTTCCGGCTAACTATGGCTACACCTTC.